This passage covers 13 T cell receptor beta chains from one sample sequenced in a study of ipilimumab plus nivolumab after autologous stem cell transplantation. Libraries were prepared by immunoSEQ multiplex PCR; TCRdb keeps only in-frame clonotypes and omits some of them. The data show 20,000 or so clones, around 74% seen once. This specimen was PBMCs, taken in a trial of ipilimumab plus nivolumab as post-transplant consolidation. The origin of the receptors is a male donor with diffuse large B-cell lymphoma.

This chain links TRBV5-4 with TRBJ2-5; 7 positions match TRBD1. Losses at the gene ends were 2 bases for V and 3 bases for J; bases not matched to a gene: 1. CDR1 is SGHNT and CDR2 is YYREEE in the germline V gene (reference sequence). The CDR3 has 13 residues. CDR3 protein: CASSFTGEETQYF. CDR3 DNA: TGTGCCAGCAGCTTTACAGGGGAAGAGACCCAGTACTTC. Based on the CDR3 plus reference TRBV5-4 and TRBJ2-5, the full variable domain is ETGVTQSPTHLIKTRGQQVTLRCSSQSGHNTVSWYQQALGQGPQFIFQYYREEENGRGNFPPRFSGLQFPNYSSELNVNALELDDSALYLCASSFTGEETQYFGPGTRLLVL.

CDR3 sequence reads: CASSVGGVLSNEQFF. The CDR3 DNA sequence: TGTGCCAGCAGCGTAGGTGGCGTTCTATCGAATGAGCAGTTCTTC. The gene calls are TRBV9 and TRBJ2-1; D uncertain. The V and J ends lost 0 bases and 7 bases respectively, with 14 bases between them. Looked up from germline, CDR1 is SGDLS and CDR2 is YYNGEE. CDR3 size: 15 residues.

V usage is TRBV5-1 and J usage is TRBJ2-7; D perhaps matches TRBD2 (7 bases). The CDR3 has 16 amino acids. Germline assignment: CDR1 SGHRS and CDR2 YFSETQ. Trimming removed 0 bases from V and 4 bases from J, with 17 bases in between. CDR3: CASSLGWGAGQYEQYF. The CDR3 region has the DNA TGCGCCAGCAGCTTGGGTTGGGGAGCGGGACAATACGAGCAGTACTTC.

This sequence joins TRBV5-1 and TRBJ2-2; 10 nucleotides agree with TRBD1. The CDR3 runs 15 residues. Germline V gives CDR1 SGHRS, CDR2 YFSETQ. Germline trimming cut 2 bases from V and 6 bases from J; bases unmatched to any gene: 4. CDR3 bases: TGCGCCAGCAGCTTAGGGACAGGGGCATCCGGGGAGCTGTTTTTT. This encodes CASSLGTGASGELFF.

This clone is medium-sized in the sample. This chain uses TRBV15 with TRBJ2-1; 8 positions match TRBD2. V lost 7 bases to trimming and J lost 6 bases; unmatched junction nucleotides: 11. The CDR3 has 15 residues. Germline CDR1 is LNHNV and CDR2 is YYDKDF (reference sequence). The CDR3 DNA reads as TGTGCCACCACCCGTCGGGCGGGAGGAGGCAATGAGCAGTTCTTC. The encoded protein is CATTRRAGGGNEQFF. The variable domain in full, completed from reference TRBV15 and TRBJ2-1, reads DAMVIQNPRYQVTQFGKPVTLSCSQTLNHNVMYWYQQKSSQAPKLLFHYYDKDFNNEADTPDNFQSRRPNTSFCFLDIRSPGLGDTAMYLCATTRRAGGGNEQFFGPGTRLTVL.

This sequence joins TRBV14 and TRBJ1-3; D unresolved. This CDR3 is built from 15 residues. Germline CDR1 reads SGHDN; CDR2 reads FVKESK. Trimming left V 0 bases short and J 0 bases short, with 6 bases between. This chain's CDR3 is CASSQEAGSGNTIYF. The CDR3 nucleotides read TGTGCCAGCAGCCAAGAGGCAGGCTCTGGAAACACCATATATTTT.

A word on this clone: Other DNA sequences from this sample encode an identical CDR3 as well. The V gene is TRBV5-4, the J gene TRBJ2-1; 10 nucleotides line up with TRBD1. The trim removed 3 bases at V and 3 bases at J, leaving 3 bases unmatched. Germline V gene data show CDR1 as SGHNT and CDR2 as YYREEE (reference sequence). CDR3 size: 15 residues. The CDR3 DNA reads TGTGCCAGCAGCTCCCGGGACAGGGGCTACAATGAGCAGTTCTTC. Residues: CASSSRDRGYNEQFF.

This CDR3 is CASSPTGVNTEAFF. Here the CDR3 DNA reads TGTGCCAGCAGCCCAACAGGAGTTAACACTGAAGCTTTCTTT. This chain joins TRBV5-4 and TRBJ1-1, with D possibly matching TRBD1 (5 bases). CDR1 and CDR2 (germline): SGHNT, YYREEE (reference sequence). The CDR3 loop spans 14 amino acids. The V end lost 4 bases, the J end lost 2 bases, and 12 bases lay between the germline ends.

Only one count was recorded for this clone. The genes are TRBV18 and TRBJ1-6; no clear D gene. Germline values: CDR1 KGHSH, CDR2 LQKENI. The CDR3 totals 15 residues. With 2 bases removed from V and 3 bases from J, the gap between germline ends came to 8 bases. The CDR3 bases are TGTGCCAGCTCACCAAGTTCTGTCTATAATTCACCCCTCCACTTT. Its translation: CASSPSSVYNSPLHF.

The chain has TRBV7-3 and TRBJ2-2, with D perhaps TRBD1 (5 bases). The CDR3 has 14 residues. CDR1 SGHTA and CDR2 FQGTGA come from the germline V gene. Trimming left V 6 bases short and J 2 bases short, with 10 bases between. In DNA form, the CDR3 reads TGTGCCAGCAGTTTAGGGGTCAACACCGGGGAGCTGTTTTTT. Protein product: CASSLGVNTGELFF.

The gene calls are TRBV27 and TRBJ2-7, with D tentatively TRBD2 (5 bases). The CDR3 is made up of 15 amino acids. From germline, CDR1 is MNHEY and CDR2 SMNVEV (reference sequence). The V gene lost 2 bases and the J gene lost 1 base, with 12 bases spanning the gap. CDR3 loop: CASSLEGGRSYEQYF. In DNA, the CDR3 is TGTGCCAGCAGTTTAGAGGGCGGACGGTCCTACGAGCAGTACTTC.

This clone was found once. The V and J genes are TRBV30 and TRBJ1-6; 9 nucleotides line up with TRBD1. With 0 bases clipped from V and 5 bases from J, the junction kept 5 bases outside the gene matches. The CDR3 has 16 amino acids. CDR1 and CDR2 from the germline V gene are GTSNPN and SVGIG (reference sequence). In nucleotides, the CDR3 is TGTGCCTGGAGTGTATTCGGGACAGGGAATAATTCACCCCTCCACTTT. Protein: CAWSVFGTGNNSPLHF.

This chain joins TRBV5-1 and TRBJ1-3; tentatively, D is TRBD1 (5 bases). The CDR3 runs 15 residues. Germline CDR1 and CDR2: SGHRS and YFSETQ. V was trimmed by 0 bases and J by 0 bases, leaving 7 bases between them. CDR3: CASSLGGTSGNTIYF. CDR3 in DNA: TGCGCCAGCAGCTTGGGGGGGACCTCTGGAAACACCATATATTTT.